This entry lists 3 T cell receptor beta chains sequenced from one sample in a study of control samples from healthy donors and cancer patients. This table comes from immunoSEQ multiplex PCR, and its TCRdb copy is limited to in-frame clones, with some not included. The sample has approximately 170,000 clones; 80% to 95% are singletons. Sequenced input: blood. The source of these receptors is a woman in her twenties or thirties in good health.

CDR3 DNA: TGTGCCAGCAGTTACCCTGTGGCTAGCGGGAGGTACGAGCAGTACTTC. It is translated as CASSYPVASGRYEQYF. The rearrangement links TRBV6-2 or TRBV6-3 to TRBJ2-7, with TRBD2 matching over 11 bases. The CDR3 is 16 amino acids. From germline, CDR1 is MNHEY and CDR2 SVGEGT. V lost 2 bases and J lost 4; bases outside the gene matches: 7.

This chain joins TRBV5-4 and TRBJ2-5, with 7 nucleotides matching TRBD1. Per germline, CDR1 SGHNT and CDR2 YYREEE (reference sequence). This CDR3 is 14 amino acids long. Trimming at V came to 3 bases and at J to 0 bases, leaving 2 bases not matched to a gene. For the CDR3, the DNA is TGTGCCAGCAGCTCGGGGACAGACCAAGAGACCCAGTACTTC. Translating it yields CASSSGTDQETQYF.

The V call is TRBV7-2, the J call TRBJ2-1; TRBD1 or TRBD2 may be the D gene (5 bases each). This CDR3 contains 18 residues. Per the germline V gene, CDR1 is SGHTA and CDR2 is FQGNSA. V dropped 1 base and J dropped 2 bases, with 18 bases sitting between them. CDR3: CASSLVGGGSGPYNEQFF. In DNA form, the CDR3 reads TGTGCCAGCAGCTTAGTCGGTGGAGGATCGGGACCCTACAATGAGCAGTTCTTC.